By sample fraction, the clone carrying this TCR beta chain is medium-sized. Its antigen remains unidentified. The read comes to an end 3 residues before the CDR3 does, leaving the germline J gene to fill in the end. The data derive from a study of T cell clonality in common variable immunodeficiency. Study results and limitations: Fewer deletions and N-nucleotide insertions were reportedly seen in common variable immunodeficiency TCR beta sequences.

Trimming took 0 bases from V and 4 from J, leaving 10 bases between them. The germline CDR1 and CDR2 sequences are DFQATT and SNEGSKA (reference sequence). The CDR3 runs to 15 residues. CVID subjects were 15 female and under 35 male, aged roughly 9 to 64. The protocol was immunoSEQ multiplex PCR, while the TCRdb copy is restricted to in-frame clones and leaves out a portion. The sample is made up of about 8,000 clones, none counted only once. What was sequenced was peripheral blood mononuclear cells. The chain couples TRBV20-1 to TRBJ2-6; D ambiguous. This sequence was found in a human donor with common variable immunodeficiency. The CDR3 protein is CSARDRQSGANVLTF. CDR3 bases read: TGCAGTGCTAGAGATCGCCAGTCAGGGGCCAACGTC.